A single sample gave rise to the 8 T cell receptor beta chains below, sequenced in a study of T cell repertoires in cytomegalovirus infection. TCRdb itself ran the reads through MiXCR, one entry per CDR3 protein. The sample has 210,000 or so distinct CDR3 sequences, roughly 6.5% seen once. Specimen: PBMCs. The receptor set was obtained from a human donor in good health (CMV status not recorded). Some clones in this sample may be carry-over from other donors' samples.

This clonotype was counted ten times or more. The V and J genes are TRBV5-4 and TRBJ2-7; TRBD1 matches 9 bases. The V segment lost 0 bases and the J segment 2 bases; nucleotides outside the gene matches: 3. CDR3 size: 15 residues. CDR1 is SGHNT and CDR2 is YYREEE in the germline V gene (reference sequence). The CDR3 nucleotides read TGTGCCAGCAGCTTGGGGGGGACAGGGACCTACGAGCAGTACTTC. Translating it yields CASSLGGTGTYEQYF.

The CDR3 is CASSQDRAAGELFF. In DNA, the CDR3 is TGCGCCAGCAGCCAAGACAGGGCGGCCGGGGAGCTGTTTTTT. The rearrangement uses TRBV4-1 and TRBJ2-2, with D possibly matching TRBD1 (5 bases). The CDR3 is made up of 14 amino acids. CDR1 is MGHRA, CDR2 YSYEKL, per germline. The ends were cut back, 0 bases at V and 6 bases at J, with 8 bases in the middle.

This clonotype has ten or more counts. This chain connects TRBV5-6 to TRBJ1-2; D might be TRBD1 (6 bases). Germline CDR1 reads SGHDT; CDR2 reads YYEEEE. Trimming removed 5 bases at V and 4 bases at J, with 15 bases between. The CDR3 is 14 amino acids. CDR3: CASSSGEGLYGYTF. The CDR3 region has the DNA TGTGCCAGCAGTTCAGGGGAGGGGCTCTATGGCTACACCTTC.

This clonotype was found many times. CDR3 protein: CSVLGGWAMNTEAFF. CDR3 nucleotides: TGCAGCGTGTTGGGCGGATGGGCCATGAACACTGAAGCTTTCTTT. The rearrangement uses TRBV29-1 and TRBJ1-1; D unclear. V was clipped by 6 bases and J by 0 bases, with 17 bases between them. The CDR3 spans 15 residues. Germline CDR1 SQVTM, CDR2 ANQGSEA.

This clonotype has a single count. Given a much more abundant clone one base away, this may be a read error. The conserved phenylalanine or tryptophan normally closing the CDR3 is absent here, so this likely arose from a read error. DNA of the CDR3: TGTGCCAGCAGTGAGTCGGCGAGGGAGACCCAGTACTCC. It specifies CASSESARETQYS. The chain carries TRBV2 and TRBJ2-5; D is unresolved. Germline loops: CDR1 SNHLY, CDR2 FYNNEI. Trimming removed 3 bases from V and 5 bases from J, with 10 bases in between. This CDR3 contains 13 residues.

The chain links TRBV2 to TRBJ2-3; possible D gene TRBD2, 5 bases. This CDR3 is built from 13 residues. Germline assignment: CDR1 SNHLY and CDR2 FYNNEI. V was pared by 3 bases and J by 5 bases, with 9 bases between. CDR3 DNA sequence: TGTGCCAGCAGTGATGTCGAGGGAGATACGCAGTATTTT. This gives the protein CASSDVEGDTQYF.

The sample holds many counts of this clonotype. This chain uses TRBV20-1 with TRBJ1-4; D uncertain. This CDR3 comprises 11 residues. CDR1 and CDR2 from the germline V gene are DFQATT and SNEGSKA (reference sequence). The V gene lost 5 bases and the J gene lost 8 bases, with 9 bases spanning the gap. Here the CDR3 reads CSARVAEKLFF. The CDR3 DNA is TGCAGTGCTCGAGTCGCAGAAAAACTGTTTTTT.

This clonotype has ten or more counts. This rearrangement joins TRBV6-1 to TRBJ2-1; D ambiguous. V lost 8 bases to trimming and J lost 2 bases, with 16 bases between them. This CDR3 is built from 15 residues. Germline lookup yields CDR1 MNHNS and CDR2 SASEGT. CDR3 in DNA: TGTGCCAGCGGAAGGGCCCCCCGGCCCTACAATGAGCAGTTCTTC. Translated: CASGRAPRPYNEQFF.